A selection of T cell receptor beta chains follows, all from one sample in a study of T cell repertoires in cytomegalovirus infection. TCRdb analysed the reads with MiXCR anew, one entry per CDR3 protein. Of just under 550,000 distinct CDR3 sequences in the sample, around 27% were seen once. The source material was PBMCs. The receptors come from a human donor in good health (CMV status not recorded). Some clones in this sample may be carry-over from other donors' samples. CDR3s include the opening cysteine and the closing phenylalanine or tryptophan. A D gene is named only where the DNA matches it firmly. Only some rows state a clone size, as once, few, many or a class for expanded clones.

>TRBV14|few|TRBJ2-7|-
CASSQTGTYEQYF
TGTGCCAGCAGCCAAACCGGGACCTACGAGCAGTACTTC
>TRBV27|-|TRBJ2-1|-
CASSPRRVYNEQFF
TGTGCCAGCAGTCCTAGAAGAGTGTACAATGAGCAGTTCTTC
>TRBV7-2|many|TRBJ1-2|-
CASSADYGYTF
TGTGCCAGCAGCGCGGACTATGGCTACACCTTC
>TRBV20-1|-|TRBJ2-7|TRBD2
CSAHMRERSYEQYF
TGCAGTGCTCACATGCGGGAGCGCTCCTACGAGCAGTACTTC
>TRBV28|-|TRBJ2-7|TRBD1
CATRAGTGLTRVEQYF
TGTGCCACGAGGGCCGGGACAGGGCTTACTAGGGTCGAGCAGTACTTC
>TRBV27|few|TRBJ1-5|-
CASSVKGNREFDNQPQHF
TGTGCCAGCAGTGTCAAAGGTAACAGGGAGTTTGACAATCAGCCCCAGCATTTT
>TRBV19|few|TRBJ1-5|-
CASIPQGTNNQPQHF
TGTGCCAGTATCCCACAAGGGACAAACAATCAGCCCCAGCATTTT
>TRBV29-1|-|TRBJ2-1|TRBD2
CSAKVASGGEQFF
TGCAGCGCAAAGGTGGCCAGCGGGGGTGAGCAGTTCTTC
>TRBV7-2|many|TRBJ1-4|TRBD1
CASSLGQGAEKLFF
TGTGCCAGCAGCCTGGGACAGGGGGCTGAAAAACTGTTTTTT
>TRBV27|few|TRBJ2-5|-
CASSFYQDAPQYF
TGTGCCAGCAGTTTCTACCAGGATGCCCCCCAGTACTTC
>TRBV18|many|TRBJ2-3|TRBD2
CASSSGLAGGDTQYF
TGTGCCAGCTCATCGGGACTAGCGGGAGGCGATACGCAGTATTTT
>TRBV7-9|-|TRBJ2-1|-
CASSPTERAYNEQFF
TGTGCCAGCAGCCCGACTGAGCGGGCCTACAATGAGCAGTTCTTC
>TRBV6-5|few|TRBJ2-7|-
CASRHRDHEQYF
TGTGCCAGCAGGCACAGGGATCACGAGCAGTACTTC
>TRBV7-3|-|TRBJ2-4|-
CASSLTTGRDIQYF
TGTGCCAGCAGCCTAACCACAGGTCGCGACATTCAGTACTTC
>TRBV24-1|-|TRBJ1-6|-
CATSEDRNSPLHF
TGTGCCACCAGCGAGGACAGAAATTCACCCCTCCACTTT
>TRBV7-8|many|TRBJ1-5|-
CASSLVPQGLADAQPQHF
TGTGCCAGCAGCTTAGTGCCACAGGGATTAGCTGATGCGCAGCCCCAGCATTTT
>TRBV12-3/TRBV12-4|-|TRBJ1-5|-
CASRQRESSNQPQHF
TGTGCCAGCAGGCAACGAGAGAGTAGCAATCAGCCCCAGCATTTT
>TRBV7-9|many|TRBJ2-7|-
CASSLADSLPDEQYF
TGTGCCAGCAGCTTAGCCGACAGCCTACCCGACGAGCAGTACTTC
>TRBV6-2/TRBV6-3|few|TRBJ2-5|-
CASSSALAGQETQYF
TGTGCCAGCAGTTCTGCCCTGGCGGGACAAGAGACCCAGTACTTC
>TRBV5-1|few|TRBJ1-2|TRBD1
CASSLGSWTGRYGYTF
TGCGCCAGCAGCTTGGGATCCTGGACAGGGCGCTATGGCTACACCTTC
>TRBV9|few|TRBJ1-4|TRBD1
CASSISGTAGGEKLFF
TGTGCCAGCAGCATCTCCGGGACAGCTGGGGGGGAAAAACTGTTTTTT
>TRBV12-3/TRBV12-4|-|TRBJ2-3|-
CASSYGHTDTQYF
TGTGCCAGCAGTTACGGCCACACAGATACGCAGTATTTT
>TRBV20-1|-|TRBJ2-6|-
CSARGSSGANVLTF
TGCAGTGCTAGGGGAAGCTCTGGGGCCAACGTCCTGACTTTC
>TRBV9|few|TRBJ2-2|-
CASSVTGVSTGELFF
TGTGCCAGCAGCGTGACGGGGGTTTCCACCGGGGAGCTGTTTTTT
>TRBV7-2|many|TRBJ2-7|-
CASSPSISTYEQYF
TGTGCCAGCAGCCCAAGTATTTCGACCTACGAGCAGTACTTC
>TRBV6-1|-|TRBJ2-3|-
CASQDSSTDTQYF
TGTGCCAGCCAGGACTCTAGCACAGATACGCAGTATTTT
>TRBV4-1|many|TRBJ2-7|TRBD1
CASSQDVARTGGFNEQYF
TGCGCCAGCAGCCAAGACGTGGCGCGGACAGGGGGCTTCAACGAGCAGTACTTC
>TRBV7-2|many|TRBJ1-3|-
CASSLGLRRTSGNTIYF
TGTGCCAGCAGCCTCGGTCTTAGGAGGACCTCTGGAAACACCATATATTTT
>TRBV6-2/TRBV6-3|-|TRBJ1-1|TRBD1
CASLNHRGYTEAFF
TGTGCCAGCCTGAATCACAGGGGGTACACTGAAGCTTTCTTT
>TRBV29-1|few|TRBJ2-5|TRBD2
CSVATSGQETQYF
TGCAGCGTTGCGACTAGCGGGCAAGAGACCCAGTACTTC
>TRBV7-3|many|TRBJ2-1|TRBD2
CASSYWGGGRFRNEQFF
TGTGCCAGCAGCTATTGGGGGGGCGGGAGGTTTAGAAATGAGCAGTTCTTC
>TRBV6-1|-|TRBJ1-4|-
CASNNGLEYEKLFF
TGTGCCAGCAACAACGGGCTGGAGTATGAAAAACTGTTTTTT
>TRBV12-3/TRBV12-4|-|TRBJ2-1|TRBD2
CASSVLQREAGDEQFF
TGTGCCAGCAGTGTTTTACAGCGGGAGGCCGGGGATGAGCAGTTCTTC
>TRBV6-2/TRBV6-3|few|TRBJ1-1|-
CASSYSYGGPNTEAFF
TGTGCCAGCAGTTACTCGTACGGGGGACCGAACACTGAAGCTTTCTTT
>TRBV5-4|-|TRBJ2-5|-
CASSREGDQETQYF
TGTGCCAGCAGCCGAGAGGGGGACCAAGAGACCCAGTACTTC